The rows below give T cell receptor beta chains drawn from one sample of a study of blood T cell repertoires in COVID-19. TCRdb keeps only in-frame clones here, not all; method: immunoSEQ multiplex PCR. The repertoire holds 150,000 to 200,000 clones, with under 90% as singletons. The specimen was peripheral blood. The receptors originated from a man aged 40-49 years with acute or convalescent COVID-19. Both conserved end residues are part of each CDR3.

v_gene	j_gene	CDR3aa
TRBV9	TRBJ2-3	CASSGPQSADTQYF
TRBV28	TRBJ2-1	CASSLEANEQFF
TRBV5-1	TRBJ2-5	CASSLGPGRETQYF
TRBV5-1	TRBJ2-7	CASSSTGFEQYF
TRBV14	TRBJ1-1	CASSFYAGPNTEAFF
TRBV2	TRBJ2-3	CASRTLDRVITDTQYF
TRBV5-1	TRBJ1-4	CASSLYRPGTPPEKLFF
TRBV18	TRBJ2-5	CASSLDSRGETQYF
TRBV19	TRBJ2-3	CASSISGTSGGTQYF
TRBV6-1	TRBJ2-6	CASSEGGGNRGNF
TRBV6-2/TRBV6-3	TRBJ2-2	CASSTAGAPNTGELFF
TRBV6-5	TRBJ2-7	CASSLSGGRSYEQYF
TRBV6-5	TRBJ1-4	CASKAGWANEKLFF
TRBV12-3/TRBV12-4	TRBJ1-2	CASSFTPGGGYTF
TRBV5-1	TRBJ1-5	CASSPDSSNQPQHF
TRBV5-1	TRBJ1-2	CASSLRAGIGYTF
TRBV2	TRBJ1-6	CASSALGQGNSPLHF
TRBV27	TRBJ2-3	CASSWGEADTQYF
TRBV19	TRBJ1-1	CASSIVPGMNTEAFF
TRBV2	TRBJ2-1	CARAAGGRYEQFF
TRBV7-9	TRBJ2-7	CASSWGGQPYEQYF
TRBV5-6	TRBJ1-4	CASSFGGEKLFF
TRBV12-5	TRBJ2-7	CASGLDISYEQYF
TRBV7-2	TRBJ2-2	CASSPGLAKGELFF